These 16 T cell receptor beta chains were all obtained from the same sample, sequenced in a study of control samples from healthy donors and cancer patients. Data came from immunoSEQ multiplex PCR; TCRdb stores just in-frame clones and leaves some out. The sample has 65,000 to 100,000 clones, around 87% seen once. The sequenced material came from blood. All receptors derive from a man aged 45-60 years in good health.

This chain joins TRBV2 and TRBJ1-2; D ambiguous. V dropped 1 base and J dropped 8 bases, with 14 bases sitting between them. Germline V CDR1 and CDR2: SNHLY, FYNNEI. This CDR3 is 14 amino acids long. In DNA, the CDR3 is TGTGCCAGCAGTGAAGTCGAAAGGATTCGCGGCTACACCTTC. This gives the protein CASSEVERIRGYTF.

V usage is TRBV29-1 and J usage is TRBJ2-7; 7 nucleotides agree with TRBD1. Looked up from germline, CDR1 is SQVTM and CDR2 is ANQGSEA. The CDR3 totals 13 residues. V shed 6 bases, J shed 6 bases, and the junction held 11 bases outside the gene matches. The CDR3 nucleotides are TGCAGCGTCCAAATCGACAGGGTCTCCGAGCAGTACTTC. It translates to CSVQIDRVSEQYF.

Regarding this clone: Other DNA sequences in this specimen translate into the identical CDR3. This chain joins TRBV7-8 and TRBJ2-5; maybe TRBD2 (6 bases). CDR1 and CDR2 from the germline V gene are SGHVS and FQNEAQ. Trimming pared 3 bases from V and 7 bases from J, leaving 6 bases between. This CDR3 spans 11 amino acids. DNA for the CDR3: TGTGCCAGCAGCTTCGGGGGGACCCAGTACTTC. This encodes CASSFGGTQYF.

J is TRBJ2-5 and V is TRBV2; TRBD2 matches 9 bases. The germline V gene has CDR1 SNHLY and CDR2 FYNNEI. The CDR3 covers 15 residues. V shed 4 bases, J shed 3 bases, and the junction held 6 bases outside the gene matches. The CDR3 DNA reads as TGTGCCAGCAGTGTCTCCTTAGCGGGGGAAGAGACCCAGTACTTC. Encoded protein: CASSVSLAGEETQYF.

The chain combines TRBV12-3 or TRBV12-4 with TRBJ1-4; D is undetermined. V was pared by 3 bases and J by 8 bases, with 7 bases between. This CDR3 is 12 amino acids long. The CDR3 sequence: CASSLISEKLFF. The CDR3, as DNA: TGTGCCAGCAGTTTGATCTCAGAAAAACTGTTTTTT.

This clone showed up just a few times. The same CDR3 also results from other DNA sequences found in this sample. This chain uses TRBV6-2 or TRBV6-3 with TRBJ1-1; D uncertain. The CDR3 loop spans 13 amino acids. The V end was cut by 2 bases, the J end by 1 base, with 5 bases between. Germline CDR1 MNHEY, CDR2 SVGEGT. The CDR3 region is CASSYLRNTEAFF. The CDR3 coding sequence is TGTGCCAGCAGTTACCTGCGGAACACTGAAGCTTTCTTT.

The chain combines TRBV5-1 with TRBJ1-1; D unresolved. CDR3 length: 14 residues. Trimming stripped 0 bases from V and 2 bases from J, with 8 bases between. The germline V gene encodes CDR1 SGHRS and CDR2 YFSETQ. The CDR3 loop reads CASSLVGANTEAFF. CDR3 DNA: TGCGCCAGCAGCTTGGTAGGAGCAAACACTGAAGCTTTCTTT.

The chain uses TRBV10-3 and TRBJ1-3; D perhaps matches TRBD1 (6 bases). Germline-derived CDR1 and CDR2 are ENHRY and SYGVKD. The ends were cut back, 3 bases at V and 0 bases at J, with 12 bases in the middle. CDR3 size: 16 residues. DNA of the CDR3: TGTGCCATCAGTGATAGGGGGGCAGACTCTGGAAACACCATATATTTT. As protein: CAISDRGADSGNTIYF.

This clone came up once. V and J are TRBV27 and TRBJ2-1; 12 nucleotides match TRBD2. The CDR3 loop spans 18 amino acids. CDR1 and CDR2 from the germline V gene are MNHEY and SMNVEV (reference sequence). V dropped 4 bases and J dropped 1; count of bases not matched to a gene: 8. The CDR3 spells CASSSGLAGLGSYNEQFF. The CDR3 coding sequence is TGTGCCAGCAGTTCGGGACTAGCGGGCCTTGGGTCCTACAATGAGCAGTTCTTC.

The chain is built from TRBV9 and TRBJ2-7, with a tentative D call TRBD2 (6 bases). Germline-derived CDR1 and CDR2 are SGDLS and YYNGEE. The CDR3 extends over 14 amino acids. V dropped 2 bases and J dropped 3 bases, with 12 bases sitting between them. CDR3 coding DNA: TGTGCCAGCAGCGTCTCCGGGACTGACTACGAGCAGTACTTC. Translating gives CASSVSGTDYEQYF. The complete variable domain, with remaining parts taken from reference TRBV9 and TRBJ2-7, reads DSGVTQTPKHLITATGQRVTLRCSPRSGDLSVYWYQQSLDQGLQFLIQYYNGEERAKGNILERFSAQQFPDLHSELNLSSLELGDSALYFCASSVSGTDYEQYFGPGTRLTVT.

CDR3 nucleotide sequence: TGTGCCACCAGTGATCGACTAAACACCGGGGAGCTGTTTTTT. Its translation is CATSDRLNTGELFF. The chain combines TRBV24-1 with TRBJ2-2; weak D call: TRBD2 (5 bases). In germline, CDR1 is KGHDR, CDR2 SFDVKD. CDR3 length: 14 residues. V lost 3 bases and J lost 2, with 6 bases in between.

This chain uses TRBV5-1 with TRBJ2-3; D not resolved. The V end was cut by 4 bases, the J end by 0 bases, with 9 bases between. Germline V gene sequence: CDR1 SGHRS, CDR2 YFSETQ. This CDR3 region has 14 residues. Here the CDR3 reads CASSVRLSTDTQYF. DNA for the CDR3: TGCGCCAGCAGCGTCCGACTCAGCACAGATACGCAGTATTTT.

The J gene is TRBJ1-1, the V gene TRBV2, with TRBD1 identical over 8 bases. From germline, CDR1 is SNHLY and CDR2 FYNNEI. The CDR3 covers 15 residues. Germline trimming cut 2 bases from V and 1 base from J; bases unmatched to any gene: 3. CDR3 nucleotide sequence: TGTGCCAGCAGTGAATCAGGGGGCGGGAACACTGAAGCTTTCTTT. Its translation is CASSESGGGNTEAFF.

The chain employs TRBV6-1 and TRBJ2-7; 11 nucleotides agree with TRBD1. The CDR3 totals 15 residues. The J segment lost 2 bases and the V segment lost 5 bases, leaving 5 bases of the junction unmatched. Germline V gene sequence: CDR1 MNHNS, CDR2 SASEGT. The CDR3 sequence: CASSPGTGGTYEQYF. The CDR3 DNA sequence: TGTGCCAGCAGTCCAGGGACAGGGGGGACCTACGAGCAGTACTTC.

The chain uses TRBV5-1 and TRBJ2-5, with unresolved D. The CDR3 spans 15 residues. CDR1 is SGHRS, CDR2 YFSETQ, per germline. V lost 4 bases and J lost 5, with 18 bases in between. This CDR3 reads CASSPETAPWETQYF. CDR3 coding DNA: TGCGCCAGCAGCCCGGAGACTGCCCCTTGGGAGACCCAGTACTTC.

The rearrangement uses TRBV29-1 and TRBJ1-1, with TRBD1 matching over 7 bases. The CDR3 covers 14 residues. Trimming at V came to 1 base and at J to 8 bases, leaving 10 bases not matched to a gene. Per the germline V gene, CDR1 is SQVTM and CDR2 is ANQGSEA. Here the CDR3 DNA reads TGCAGCGTTGAAGTACAGGGGACGAGAAAAGAAGCTTTCTTT. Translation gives CSVEVQGTRKEAFF.